This passage covers 27 T cell receptor beta chains from one sample sequenced in a study of neurological immune-mediated disorders. TCRdb called the 5' RACE reads again in MiXCR, with one record for every CDR3 protein. Of about 62,000 distinct CDR3 sequences listed, around 4.8% are singletons. The sample taken for sequencing was PBMCs. These receptor sequences come from a woman aged 45-65 years with multiple sclerosis.

This clonotype was seen many times. The chain carries TRBV3-1 and TRBJ2-5; 8 bases line up with TRBD2. V lost 4 bases to trimming and J lost 2 bases; unmatched junction nucleotides: 15. CDR3 size: 18 residues. The V gene's germline CDR1 is LGHDT and CDR2 YNNKEL (reference sequence). The CDR3 loop is CASSPEIIERGIQETQYF. CDR3 bases: TGTGCCAGCAGCCCAGAGATAATCGAGCGGGGGATACAAGAGACCCAGTACTTC.

This clonotype was detected many times. The chain couples TRBV20-1 to TRBJ2-7; D uncertain. Trimming removed 3 bases at V and 1 base at J, with 13 bases between. The CDR3 runs 14 residues. Germline V gene data show CDR1 as DFQATT and CDR2 as SNEGSKA (reference sequence). The CDR3, as DNA: TGCAGTGCTAGTGTCCCGAAAGGGTCCTACGAGCAGTACTTC. Protein product: CSASVPKGSYEQYF.

This clonotype was seen at least ten times. The rearrangement joins TRBV28 to TRBJ2-7; tentative D call: TRBD1 (6 bases). The V gene's germline CDR1 is MDHEN and CDR2 SYDVKM. V was cut by 6 bases and J by 1 base, with 10 bases left in between. The CDR3 spans 13 residues. The CDR3 protein is CASRAGQSYEQYF. The CDR3 nucleotides read TGTGCCAGCAGGGCAGGACAGTCCTACGAGCAGTACTTC.

This clonotype was found many times. This chain connects TRBV5-1 to TRBJ1-1; D is undetermined. The V end lost 2 bases, the J end lost 3 bases, and 11 bases lay between the germline ends. This CDR3 is 14 amino acids long. The germline gives CDR1 SGHRS, CDR2 YFSETQ. The CDR3 DNA reads as TGCGCCAGCAGCTTTGGCGAGGGCCACACTGAAGCTTTCTTT. Translation gives CASSFGEGHTEAFF.

This rearrangement joins TRBV5-1 to TRBJ2-1; 8 bases are shared with TRBD1. This CDR3 has 14 amino acids. Trimming cost V 4 bases and J 5 bases; bases outside gene matches: 5. Germline CDR1 is SGHRS and CDR2 is YFSETQ. The CDR3 reads CASSPGTGDNEQFF. In DNA form, the CDR3 reads TGCGCCAGCAGCCCCGGGACAGGTGACAATGAGCAGTTCTTC.

In this sample, this clonotype turned up a few times. The chain couples TRBV6-2 or TRBV6-3 to TRBJ2-5; 9 bases are shared with TRBD2. Trimming removed 7 bases from V and 1 base from J; junction bases left unmatched: 4. In germline, CDR1 is MNHEY, CDR2 SVGEGT. The CDR3 runs to 14 residues. For the CDR3, the DNA is TGTGCCAGCAAGCTAGCGGGAAGCCAAGAGACCCAGTACTTC. Protein product: CASKLAGSQETQYF.

The table lists this clonotype with many counts. V and J are TRBV5-6 and TRBJ2-6; D is possibly TRBD1 or TRBD2 (5 bases each). The CDR3 is 15 amino acids. V lost 3 bases and J 1 base, leaving 8 bases between the germline ends. Germline CDR1 is SGHDT and CDR2 is YYEEEE. CDR3 in DNA: TGTGCCAGCAGCTGGTGGGGGTCTGGGGCCAACGTCCTGACTTTC. Amino acids: CASSWWGSGANVLTF.

This clonotype was counted many times. The CDR3 sequence is CSATKGQAFNQPQHF. The CDR3 nucleotides read TGCAGTGCTACCAAGGGACAGGCGTTTAATCAGCCCCAGCATTTT. The chain couples TRBV20-1 to TRBJ1-5, with 8 bases identical to TRBD1. The CDR3 is made up of 15 amino acids. V shed 4 bases, J shed 4 bases, and the junction held 9 bases outside the gene matches. Germline CDR1 reads DFQATT; CDR2 reads SNEGSKA (reference sequence).

This clonotype was counted ten times or more. The rearrangement joins TRBV2 to TRBJ1-1; possibly TRBD1 for D (5 bases). Trimming left V 7 bases short and J 1 base short, with 13 bases between. Germline V gene data show CDR1 as SNHLY and CDR2 as FYNNEI. This CDR3 has 14 amino acids. Here the CDR3 reads CASTGTRGNTEAFF. The CDR3 DNA is TGTGCCAGCACCGGGACTAGAGGGAACACTGAAGCTTTCTTT. Full variable domain (remainder filled in from reference TRBV2 and TRBJ1-1): EPEVTQTPSHQVTQMGQEVILRCVPISNHLYFYWYRQILGQKVEFLVSFYNNEISEKSEIFDDQFSVERPDGSNFTLKIRSTKLEDSAMYFCASTGTRGNTEAFFGQGTRLTVV.

This clonotype was recorded at least ten times. The genes are TRBV19 and TRBJ2-7; 7 bases agree with TRBD2. The CDR3 sequence is 17 residues long. The germline V gene encodes CDR1 LNHDA and CDR2 SQIVND (reference sequence). Unmatched junction bases numbered 13, after V lost 3 bases and J lost 2 bases. CDR3: CASSIRPGLGGTYEQYF. The CDR3 DNA reads TGTGCCAGTAGTATTCGCCCCGGACTAGGAGGCACCTACGAGCAGTACTTC.

In its sample, this clonotype was seen many times. The chain is built from TRBV7-6 and TRBJ1-1, with 7 bases fitting TRBD1. CDR3 length: 13 amino acids. V shed 11 bases and J 3 bases; nucleotides not matched to a gene: 9. Germline lookup yields CDR1 SGHVS and CDR2 FNYEAQ. The CDR3 region has the DNA TGTGCCGGGGTACAGGGGAAGGACACTGAAGCTTTCTTT. It is translated as CAGVQGKDTEAFF.

This clonotype was observed at least ten times. The CDR3 loop reads CASSQGVLRGGNYEQYF. The DNA for the CDR3 is TGTGCCAGCAGCCAAGGGGTGCTTCGGGGAGGGAACTACGAGCAGTACTTC. The gene calls are TRBV14 and TRBJ2-7; 7 nucleotides line up with TRBD2. The CDR3 is 17 residues long. The germline V gene encodes CDR1 SGHDN and CDR2 FVKESK. Trimming removed 1 base from V and 3 bases from J; junction bases left unmatched: 12.

This clonotype showed up just a few times. The chain couples TRBV7-2 to TRBJ2-7; 7 positions match TRBD1. Germline trimming cut 5 bases from V and 3 bases from J; bases unmatched to any gene: 13. The CDR3 consists of 16 residues. Germline CDR1 SGHTA, CDR2 FQGNSA. In DNA, the CDR3 is TGTGCCAGCAGCCGCGCCCCAACAGGGGCTCGCTACGAGCAGTACTTC. This encodes CASSRAPTGARYEQYF.

The sample holds many counts of this clonotype. The chain employs TRBV25-1 and TRBJ1-2; a possible D gene is TRBD1 (5 bases). The CDR3 has 11 residues. Germline V CDR1 and CDR2: MGHDK, SYGVNS. V dropped 7 bases and J dropped 5 bases, with 8 bases sitting between them. The CDR3 loop reads CASTGVYGYTF. The CDR3 nucleotides read TGTGCCAGCACGGGGGTTTATGGCTACACCTTC.

Many counts were recorded for this clonotype. The chain joins TRBV9 to TRBJ1-3, with D unclear. The CDR3 covers 16 residues. Per the germline V gene, CDR1 is SGDLS and CDR2 is YYNGEE. V lost 3 bases and J lost 2, with 15 bases in between. CDR3: CASSDGGAGAGNTIYF. In DNA, the CDR3 is TGTGCCAGCAGCGACGGAGGAGCGGGAGCTGGAAACACCATATATTTT.

This clonotype was seen ten or more times. The V and J genes are TRBV5-1 and TRBJ2-1; no clear D. Per germline, CDR1 SGHRS and CDR2 YFSETQ. The CDR3 length is 13 residues. The V and J ends lost 4 bases and 9 bases respectively, with 14 bases between them. The CDR3 sequence is CASSAELTSEQFF. DNA of the CDR3: TGCGCCAGCAGCGCCGAGTTGACTTCTGAGCAGTTCTTC.

This sequence joins TRBV5-1 and TRBJ2-5; D unclear. The CDR3 covers 14 residues. Germline V gene sequence: CDR1 SGHRS, CDR2 YFSETQ. V lost 4 bases and J lost 2, with 12 bases in between. DNA of the CDR3: TGCGCCAGCAGCCCCGGACGGCGACAAGAGACCCAGTACTTC. Protein sequence: CASSPGRRQETQYF. Drawing the rest from reference TRBV5-1 and TRBJ2-5, the complete variable domain is KAGVTQTPRYLIKTRGQQVTLSCSPISGHRSVSWYQQTPGQGLQFLFEYFSETQRNKGNFPGRFSGRQFSNSRSEMNVSTLELGDSALYLCASSPGRRQETQYFGPGTRLLVL.

This clonotype was seen at least ten times. The chain employs TRBV27 and TRBJ2-1; D uncertain. CDR1 and CDR2 from the germline V gene are MNHEY and SMNVEV (reference sequence). This CDR3 has 16 amino acids. V was pared by 4 bases and J by 1 base, with 14 bases between. DNA for the CDR3: TGTGCCAGCAGTTACCTGAGTAGCAGGTCCTACAATGAGCAGTTCTTC. Translating it yields CASSYLSSRSYNEQFF.

The rearrangement links TRBV6-2 or TRBV6-3 to TRBJ1-1; the match to TRBD1 covers 8 bases. V gave up 2 bases and J gave up 3 bases; unmatched junction bases: 14. CDR1 and CDR2 from the germline V gene are MNHEY and SVGEGT. The CDR3 is made up of 18 amino acids. This CDR3 is CASSYPRQGLLLHTEAFF. The CDR3 region has the DNA TGTGCCAGCAGTTACCCTAGACAGGGGCTATTACTGCACACTGAAGCTTTCTTT.

This clonotype was observed many times. The chain combines TRBV5-6 with TRBJ1-2; tentatively, D is TRBD1 (5 bases). This CDR3 has 13 residues. V was trimmed by 1 base and J by 8 bases, leaving 12 bases between them. Germline values: CDR1 SGHDT, CDR2 YYEEEE. The CDR3 loop reads CASSLRGLGGYTF. The CDR3 DNA follows: TGTGCCAGCAGCTTGAGGGGCTTGGGCGGCTACACCTTC.

This clonotype was seen many times. V usage is TRBV28 and J usage is TRBJ1-4, with TRBD1 matching 7 bases. Looked up from germline, CDR1 is MDHEN and CDR2 is SYDVKM. J lost 1 base, V lost 4 bases, and 3 bases had no gene match. This CDR3 has 15 residues. The CDR3 region is CASSSPGGTNEKLFF. For the CDR3, the DNA is TGTGCCAGCAGTTCCCCAGGGGGAACTAATGAAAAACTGTTTTTT.

Ten or more counts support this clonotype. V gene TRBV7-9 combines with J gene TRBJ2-1; 8 positions agree with TRBD2. CDR1 and CDR2 from the germline V gene are SEHNR and FQNEAQ (reference sequence). The trim removed 8 bases at V and 9 bases at J, leaving 12 bases unmatched. The CDR3 has 14 residues. The CDR3 nucleotides read TGTGCCAGCGGGTATGGAGCGGGGGCAGGTGAGCAGTTCTTC. It translates to CASGYGAGAGEQFF.

This clonotype has a count of ten or more. This rearrangement joins TRBV11-2 to TRBJ1-4; D uncertain. CDR1 is SGHAT and CDR2 is FQNNGV in the germline V gene. There are 14 residues in the CDR3. V was clipped by 1 base and J by 2 bases, with 5 bases between them. The CDR3 loop reads CASSLGETNEKLFF. CDR3 nucleotides: TGTGCCAGCAGCTTAGGGGAGACTAATGAAAAACTGTTTTTT.

In this sample, this clonotype turned up many times. The chain joins TRBV7-2 to TRBJ1-1, with D hard to call. The germline V gene encodes CDR1 SGHTA and CDR2 FQGNSA. V shed 0 bases and J shed 7 bases, with 9 bases lying between them. The CDR3 is 13 amino acids. CDR3 region: CASSLAVGSEAFF. The CDR3 DNA is TGTGCCAGCAGCTTAGCCGTGGGGAGTGAAGCTTTCTTT.

This clonotype was seen many times. This chain links TRBV5-1 with TRBJ2-3, with TRBD2 matching 9 bases. The germline gives CDR1 SGHRS, CDR2 YFSETQ. V trimming: 7 bases; J trimming: 4 bases; junction bases outside the gene matches: 10. CDR3 length: 15 residues. CDR3 in DNA: TGCGCCAGCCATAGGTCAGCGGGGGGACCAGATACGCAGTATTTT. This gives the protein CASHRSAGGPDTQYF.

There are many counts of this clonotype. J is TRBJ2-3 and V is TRBV4-3; 10 bases match TRBD1. V was clipped by 5 bases and J by 4 bases; unmatched bases: 3. This CDR3 contains 14 residues. CDR1 LGHNA and CDR2 YSLEER come from the germline V gene. The CDR3 loop is CASSSDRGPDTQYF. Here the CDR3 DNA reads TGCGCCAGCAGCTCCGACAGGGGGCCAGATACGCAGTATTTT.

This clonotype was detected many times. The chain uses TRBV4-2 and TRBJ1-6, with D possibly TRBD1 on 5 matching bases. Deletions cut 0 bases from V and 8 bases from J, with 14 bases between. The germline CDR1 and CDR2 sequences are LGHNA and YNFKEQ. CDR3 length: 16 amino acids. The CDR3 is CASSQEAGDGYSPLHF. CDR3 nucleotides: TGTGCCAGCAGCCAAGAGGCTGGGGACGGGTATTCACCCCTCCACTTT.